These T cell receptor beta chains were read from a single sample in a study of cytomegalovirus exposure and HLA in healthy donors. Repertoires were generated with immunoSEQ multiplex PCR, while TCRdb's copy carries only in-frame clones and drops some. The data hold 200,000 to 250,000 clones, with 65% to 75% observed a single time. Sequencing was performed on PBMCs. The receptors originated from a woman in her twenties or thirties in good health and CMV-seronegative. Both conserved end residues are trimmed from each CDR3.

J | V | CDR3
TRBJ2-1 | TRBV10-3 | AITPGGRYNEQF
TRBJ2-7 | TRBV9 | ASSVAPQSYEQY
TRBJ1-1 | TRBV6-5 | ASISREVNTEAF
TRBJ1-1 | TRBV19 | ASSSGLPSATLNTEAF
TRBJ2-7 | TRBV29-1 | SVEQGTSEQY
TRBJ1-1 | TRBV11-3 | ASSLRWRAEAF
TRBJ2-5 | TRBV10-3 | AISDGLRETQY
TRBJ2-3 | TRBV7-3 | ASSLLGQSSTDTQY
TRBJ1-6 | TRBV27 | ASSGTAYNSPLH
TRBJ1-2 | TRBV27 | ASSLSQGAGYT
TRBJ1-5 | TRBV6-5 | ASRSGNQPQH
TRBJ2-7 | TRBV7-8 | ASSSDSSSEQY
TRBJ2-1 | TRBV9 | ASSPRGLTDNEQF
TRBJ1-1 | TRBV4-2 | ASSLNADEHAEAF
TRBJ2-1 | TRBV6-5 | ASSSDVQGDEQF
TRBJ1-2 | TRBV30 | ARGGRESGGYT
TRBJ1-1 | TRBV7-2 | ASTFSGGGMNTEAF
TRBJ2-7 | TRBV7-9 | ASSGTVPYEQY
TRBJ2-7 | TRBV19 | ASSPDSNPPYEQY
TRBJ1-6 | TRBV13 | ASSPGQGKSPLH
TRBJ2-1 | TRBV9 | ASSVFARASFNEQF
TRBJ2-5 | TRBV11-2 | ASSLVADQETQY
TRBJ2-7 | TRBV5-1 | ASSLRTGTGGNEQY
TRBJ1-1 | TRBV7-2 | ASSLMGYGLEAF
TRBJ1-2 | TRBV7-2 | ASSLPGGLGYT
TRBJ1-5 | TRBV10-3 | ASQYRPPQPQH
NA | TRBV5-5 | ASSLGTSSYEQY
TRBJ2-5 | TRBV4-2 | ASSQDGPLAGQETQY